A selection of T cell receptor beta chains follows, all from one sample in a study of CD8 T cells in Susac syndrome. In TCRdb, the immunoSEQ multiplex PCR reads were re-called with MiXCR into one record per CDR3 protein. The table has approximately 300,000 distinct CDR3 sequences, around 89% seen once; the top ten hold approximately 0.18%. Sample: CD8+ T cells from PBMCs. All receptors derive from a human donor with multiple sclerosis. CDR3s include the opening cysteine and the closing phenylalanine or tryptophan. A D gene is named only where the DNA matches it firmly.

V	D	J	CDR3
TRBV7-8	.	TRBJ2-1	CASSLGGVTYNEQFF
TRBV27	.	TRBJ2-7	CASTGPSSGYEQYF
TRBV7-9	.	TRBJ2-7	CASSLSDPYEQYF
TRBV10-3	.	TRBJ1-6	CATTDRSGNSPLHF
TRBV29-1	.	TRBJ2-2	CSARFGELFF
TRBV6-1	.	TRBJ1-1	CASREMNTEAFF
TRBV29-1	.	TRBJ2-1	CSVEANNEQFF
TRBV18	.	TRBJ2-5	CASTGTDLYNVQETQYF
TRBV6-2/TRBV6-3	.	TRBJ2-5	CASSLGEETQYF
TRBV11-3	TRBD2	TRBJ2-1	CASSLLPAGEDGEQFF
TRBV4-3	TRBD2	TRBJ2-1	CASSQEKRGHNEQFF
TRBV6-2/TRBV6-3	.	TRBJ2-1	CASSYSTQTPYNEQFF
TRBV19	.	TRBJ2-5	CASKGPRDTETQYF
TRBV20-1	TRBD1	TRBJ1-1	CSARDLLGGRGEAFF
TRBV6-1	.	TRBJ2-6	CASTHPRQATSGANVLTF
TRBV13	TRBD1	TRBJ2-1	CASSSTGGWGSYNEQFF
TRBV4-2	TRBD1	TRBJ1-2	CASSPRLTGSYGYTF
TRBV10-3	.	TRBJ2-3	CAITRGGADTQYF
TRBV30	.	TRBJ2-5	CAWSVGVGETQYF
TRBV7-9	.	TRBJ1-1	CASSSKGPYTEAFF
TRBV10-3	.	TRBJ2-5	CAISESVSRDLRYF
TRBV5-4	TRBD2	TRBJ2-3	CASSLGPASGDTQYF
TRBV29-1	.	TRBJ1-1	CSVLRTSLNTKAFF
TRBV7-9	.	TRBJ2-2	CASSFFITGELFF
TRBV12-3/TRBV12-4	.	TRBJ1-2	CASSLALLGPAYGYTF
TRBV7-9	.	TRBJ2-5	CASSDAGGETQYF
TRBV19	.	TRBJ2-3	CASTVDTSTDTQYF
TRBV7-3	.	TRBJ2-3	CASSLTAGLGTDTQYF
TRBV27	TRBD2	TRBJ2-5	CASGGEAGSPWHF
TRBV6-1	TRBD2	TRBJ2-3	CASKVGLADHTDTQYF
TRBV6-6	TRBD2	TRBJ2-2	CAGSGTSGATGELFF
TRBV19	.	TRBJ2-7	CASSSGPIPAYEQYF
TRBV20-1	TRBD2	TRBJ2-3	CSARDYASGTPADTDTQYF
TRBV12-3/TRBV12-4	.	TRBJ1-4	CASILGEKLFF
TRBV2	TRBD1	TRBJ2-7	CASTETGTGTYEQYF
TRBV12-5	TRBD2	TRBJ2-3	CASGWTSGTYPDTQYF
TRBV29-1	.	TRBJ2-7	CSVEGVRQGPREQYF
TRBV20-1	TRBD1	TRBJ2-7	CSASDRGLGEQYF
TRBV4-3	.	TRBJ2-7	CASSQERRYTTSYEQYF
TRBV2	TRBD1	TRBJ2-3	CASSEGQGLGTDTQYF
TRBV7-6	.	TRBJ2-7	CASSLPGGEQYF
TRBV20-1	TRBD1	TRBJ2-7	CSARDPRTGLEQYF
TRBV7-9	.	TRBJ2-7	CASSTNYEQYF
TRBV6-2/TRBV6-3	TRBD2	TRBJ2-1	CASSFGTSGRFSQVINEQFF
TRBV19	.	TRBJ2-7	CASSSAVEGYEQYF
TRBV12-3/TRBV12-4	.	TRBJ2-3	CASRGDSDTQYF
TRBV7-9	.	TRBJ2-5	CASSPVMSGRKTQYF
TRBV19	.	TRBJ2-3	CASSTTGIIGTDTQYF
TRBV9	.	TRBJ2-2	CASSVEQGTGELFF
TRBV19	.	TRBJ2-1	CATGMNYNEQFF
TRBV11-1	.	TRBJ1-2	CASSSGLHGYTF
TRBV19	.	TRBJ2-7	CASGPGAYEQYF
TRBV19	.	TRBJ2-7	CASGSGVPYEQYF